This T cell receptor beta chain comes out of a study of post-analysis software for immune sequencing data. Study as a whole: Several disease courses (relapsing-remitting, secondary progressive and progressive-relapsing) of multiple sclerosis were included.

Each TCR beta cDNA library carried unique molecular identifiers. TCRdb re-derived calls from the PCR reads in MiXCR, one entry per CDR3 protein. Among under 200,000 distinct CDR3 sequences listed, under 40% were seen once. V lost 1 base to trimming and J lost 0 bases, with 10 bases between them. The CDR3 contains 16 residues. The sample holds many counts of this clonotype. Its matching antigen is unknown. General study results and limits: Several TRBV segments were more frequent in patients than controls; TRBV5-6, TRBV5-1 and TRBV20-1 belonged to this group.

This receptor was obtained from a girl aged 10-17 years with multiple sclerosis. This sequence joins TRBV12-3 or TRBV12-4 and TRBJ2-1; TRBD2 is a possible D gene (6 bases). Sequenced here: blood, sampled after autologous hematopoietic stem cell transplantation. In DNA form, the CDR3 reads TGTGCCAGCAGTTTAGGGGGGGTTAGCTCCTACAATGAGCAGTTCTTC. Translating gives CASSLGGVSSYNEQFF.